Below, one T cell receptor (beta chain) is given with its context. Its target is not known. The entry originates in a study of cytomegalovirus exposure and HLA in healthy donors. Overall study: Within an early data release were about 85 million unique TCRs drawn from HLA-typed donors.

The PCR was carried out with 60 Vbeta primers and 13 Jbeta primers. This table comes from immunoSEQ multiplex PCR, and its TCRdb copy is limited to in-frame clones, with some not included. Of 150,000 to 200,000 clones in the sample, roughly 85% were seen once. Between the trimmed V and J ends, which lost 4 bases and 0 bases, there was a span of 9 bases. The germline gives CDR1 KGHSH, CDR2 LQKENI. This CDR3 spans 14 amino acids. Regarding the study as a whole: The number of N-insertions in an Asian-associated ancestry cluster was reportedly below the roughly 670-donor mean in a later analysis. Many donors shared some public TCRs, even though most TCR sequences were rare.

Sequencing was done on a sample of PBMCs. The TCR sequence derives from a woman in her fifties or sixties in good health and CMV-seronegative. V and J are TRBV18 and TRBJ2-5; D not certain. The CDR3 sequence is CASSLLGDQETQYF. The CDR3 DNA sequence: TGTGCCAGCTCACTCTTAGGAGACCAAGAGACCCAGTACTTC.